These 14 T cell receptor beta chains share one sample of origin, sequenced in a study of OX40 agonist ivuxolimab in advanced cancers. Libraries were prepared by immunoSEQ multiplex PCR; TCRdb keeps only in-frame clonotypes and omits some of them. The table has about 60,000 clones, around 85% seen once. Sequencing was performed on CD4+ or CD8+ T cells sorted from blood, taken in a trial of the OX40 agonist ivuxolimab. The origin of the receptors is an adult with an advanced solid tumor such as melanoma, head and neck, liver or kidney cancer.

The V call is TRBV4-2, the J call TRBJ1-3; D unclear. Per germline, CDR1 LGHNA and CDR2 YNFKEQ. V dropped 1 base and J dropped 1 base, with 11 bases sitting between them. The CDR3 length is 16 residues. This CDR3 reads CASSQGMKASGNTIYF. Written as DNA, the CDR3 is TGTGCCAGCAGCCAAGGCATGAAGGCGTCTGGAAACACCATATATTTT.

V is TRBV5-6 and J is TRBJ2-3, with D tentatively TRBD1 (6 bases). The germline V gene encodes CDR1 SGHDT and CDR2 YYEEEE. Trimming left V 1 base short and J 5 bases short, with 14 bases between. The CDR3 covers 15 residues. The CDR3 loop is CASSLPNNRVDTQYF. The CDR3 DNA follows: TGTGCCAGCAGCTTGCCCAACAACAGGGTAGATACGCAGTATTTT.

The chain joins TRBV28 to TRBJ1-5; no clear D. The CDR3 contains 15 residues. V was trimmed by 6 bases and J by 3 bases, leaving 15 bases between them. Germline CDR1 reads MDHEN; CDR2 reads SYDVKM. The CDR3 here is CASSPTDFHNQPQHF. CDR3 in DNA: TGTGCCAGCAGCCCTACCGATTTCCACAATCAGCCCCAGCATTTT.

This chain links TRBV9 with TRBJ2-3; TRBD2 aligns across 7 bases. This CDR3 is built from 15 residues. In germline, CDR1 is SGDLS, CDR2 YYNGEE. J lost 3 bases, V lost 3 bases, and 7 bases had no gene match. The CDR3 DNA sequence: TGTGCCAGCAGCGGATCTAGCGGTGGTACAGATACGCAGTATTTT. This codes for CASSGSSGGTDTQYF. The variable domain in full, with the rest retrieved from reference TRBV9 and TRBJ2-3, is DSGVTQTPKHLITATGQRVTLRCSPRSGDLSVYWYQQSLDQGLQFLIQYYNGEERAKGNILERFSAQQFPDLHSELNLSSLELGDSALYFCASSGSSGGTDTQYFGPGTRLTVL.

This sequence joins TRBV28 and TRBJ1-6, with 9 bases fitting TRBD1. The length of the CDR3 is 14 residues. Germline CDR1 reads MDHEN; CDR2 reads SYDVKM. V shed 3 bases and J 9 bases; nucleotides not matched to a gene: 3. CDR3 amino acids: CASSFRQGGSPLHF. CDR3 coding DNA: TGTGCCAGCAGTTTTAGACAGGGGGGTTCACCCCTCCACTTT.

The rearrangement links TRBV10-3 to TRBJ2-7; 12 bases align to TRBD2. This CDR3 region has 16 residues. CDR1 and CDR2 from the germline V gene are ENHRY and SYGVKD. Losses at the gene ends were 0 bases for V and 3 bases for J; bases not matched to a gene: 3. The CDR3 region has the DNA TGTGCCATCAGTGAGTCAGGACTAGCGGGGAACTACGAGCAGTACTTC. Its translation is CAISESGLAGNYEQYF.

The rearrangement links TRBV2 to TRBJ1-1; 7 nucleotides align to TRBD1. The germline CDR1 and CDR2 sequences are SNHLY and FYNNEI. The CDR3 loop spans 15 amino acids. V lost 4 bases and J lost 1; bases outside the gene matches: 6. In DNA form, the CDR3 reads TGTGCCAGCAGTGCAGGAGGGACAGCGAACACTGAAGCTTTCTTT. This codes for CASSAGGTANTEAFF.

The chain has TRBV18 and TRBJ1-1; no clear D gene. Germline V CDR1 and CDR2: KGHSH, LQKENI. The CDR3 extends over 13 amino acids. V was clipped by 5 bases and J by 1 base, with 8 bases between them. CDR3 nucleotides: TGTGCCAGCTCAATTTACCAGAACACTGAAGCTTTCTTT. It translates to CASSIYQNTEAFF.

V usage is TRBV7-9 and J usage is TRBJ2-2; TRBD1 is a possible D gene (5 bases). Germline V gene data show CDR1 as SEHNR and CDR2 as FQNEAQ (reference sequence). With 4 bases removed from V and 6 bases from J, the gap between germline ends came to 21 bases. The CDR3 runs 17 residues. The CDR3 bases are TGTGCCAGCAGCTCCCTCCAAGACAGCTTATGGGCCGGGGAGCTGTTTTTT. This gives the protein CASSSLQDSLWAGELFF.

The chain is built from TRBV6-4 and TRBJ2-5, with TRBD2 matching over 7 bases. TRBJ2-7 explains the end of the DNA better; the J call may be wrong. Germline CDR1 and CDR2: MRHNA and SNTAGT. The CDR3 extends over 11 amino acids. The CDR3 sequence: CARGVGYEQYF. The CDR3 nucleotides are TGTGCCCGGGGGGTGGGCTACGAGCAGTACTTC.

The genes are TRBV7-8 and TRBJ2-1; unclear D gene. The CDR3 contains 15 residues. The V gene lost 1 base and the J gene lost 4 bases, with 11 bases spanning the gap. Germline V gene lookup returns CDR1 SGHVS and CDR2 FQNEAQ. CDR3 in DNA: TGTGCCAGCAGCTTAGGGAACAGTTGGTACAATGAGCAGTTCTTC. Residues: CASSLGNSWYNEQFF.

This chain uses TRBV11-2 with TRBJ2-1, with 8 bases fitting TRBD2. V lost 5 bases and J lost 3; bases outside the gene matches: 9. The CDR3 covers 16 residues. Germline-derived CDR1 and CDR2 are SGHAT and FQNNGV. The CDR3 loop is CASSPRAGGLYNEQFF. CDR3 DNA sequence: TGTGCCAGCAGCCCAAGGGCGGGAGGCCTCTACAATGAGCAGTTCTTC.

The chain is built from TRBV6-1 and TRBJ1-5; 10 bases line up with TRBD1. The CDR3 consists of 15 residues. The V gene's germline CDR1 is MNHNS and CDR2 SASEGT. The V and J ends lost 5 bases and 1 base, in that order; junction bases with no gene match: 2. The CDR3 DNA sequence: TGTGCCAGCAGTACGGACAGGGGGAGCAATCAGCCCCAGCATTTT. This sequence encodes CASSTDRGSNQPQHF.

The chain is built from TRBV28 and TRBJ2-3, with D perhaps matching TRBD1 (6 bases). The CDR3 loop spans 15 amino acids. V lost 6 bases and J 2 bases, leaving 15 bases between the germline ends. Germline CDR1 reads MDHEN; CDR2 reads SYDVKM. CDR3 coding DNA: TGTGCCAGCAGCCCCCAGGGGACCTCCACAGATACGCAGTATTTT. This gives the protein CASSPQGTSTDTQYF.